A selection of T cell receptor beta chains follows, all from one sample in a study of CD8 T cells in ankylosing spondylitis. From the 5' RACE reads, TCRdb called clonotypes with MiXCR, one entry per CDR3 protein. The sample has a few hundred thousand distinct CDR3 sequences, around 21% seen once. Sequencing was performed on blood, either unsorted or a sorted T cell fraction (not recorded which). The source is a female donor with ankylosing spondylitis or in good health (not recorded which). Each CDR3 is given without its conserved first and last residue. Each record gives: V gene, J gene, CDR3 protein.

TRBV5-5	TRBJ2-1	ASSPGGPYNEQF
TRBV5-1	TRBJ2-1	ASSLDPASYNEQF
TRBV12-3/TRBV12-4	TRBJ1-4	ASSPMGSNEKLF
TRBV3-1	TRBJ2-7	ASSQGGPGGRKRQY
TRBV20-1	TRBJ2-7	SANPGTSGSYEQY
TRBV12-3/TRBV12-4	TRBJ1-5	ASSRQENQPQH
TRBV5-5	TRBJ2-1	ASSSLYVGEQF
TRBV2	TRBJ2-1	ASSETPGASNEQF
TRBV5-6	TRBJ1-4	ASSMDRGNEKLF
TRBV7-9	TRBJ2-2	ASSQGSGELF
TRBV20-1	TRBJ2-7	SARDLAGYVSEQY
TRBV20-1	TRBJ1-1	SAREGWVEAF
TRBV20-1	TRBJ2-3	SARVGGRRDTQY
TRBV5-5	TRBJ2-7	ASSSTGTGFYEQY
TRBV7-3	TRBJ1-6	ASSSTGRNSPLH
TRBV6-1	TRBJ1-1	ASNSGQGIGEAF
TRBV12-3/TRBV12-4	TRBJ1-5	ASSLGVGAGANQPQH
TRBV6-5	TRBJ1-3	ASSYREPGNTIY
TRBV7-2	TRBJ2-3	ASSFPNTDTQY
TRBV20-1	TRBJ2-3	SASGGGTDTQY
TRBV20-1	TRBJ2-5	SASDLGETQY
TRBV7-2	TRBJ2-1	ASSLALVAYSYNEQF
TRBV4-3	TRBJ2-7	ASSPYSGYEQY
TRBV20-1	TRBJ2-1	SASGRGDNEQF
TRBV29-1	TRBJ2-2	SANGLAGTGELF
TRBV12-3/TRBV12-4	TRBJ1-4	ASSLTDRVGEKLF
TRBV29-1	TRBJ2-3	SVQGGVDTQY
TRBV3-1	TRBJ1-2	ASSHPRGGTGENYGYT
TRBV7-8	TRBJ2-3	ASSLGTTSGIDTQY
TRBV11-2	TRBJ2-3	ASSLVAGFTDTQY
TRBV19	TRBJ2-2	ASDTSDDTGELF
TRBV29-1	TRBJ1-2	SARVGEGYT
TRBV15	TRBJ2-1	ATSRRDGGYNEQF
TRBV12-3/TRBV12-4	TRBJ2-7	ASSGEDGTWVVEQY
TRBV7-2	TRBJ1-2	ASSLVSGEVYGYT
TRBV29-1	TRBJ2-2	SGEQRGELF
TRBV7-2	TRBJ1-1	ASGGANTEAF
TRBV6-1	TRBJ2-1	ASAGPSNGVSYNEQF
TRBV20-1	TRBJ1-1	SARDPPVTEAF
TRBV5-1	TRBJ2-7	ASSLGVQSYEQY
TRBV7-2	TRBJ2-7	ASSRDRNPSTYEQY
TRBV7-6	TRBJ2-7	ASSSLAGINEQY
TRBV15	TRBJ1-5	ATSRGGGNQPQH
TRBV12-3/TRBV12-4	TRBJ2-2	ASSYTGLATGELF
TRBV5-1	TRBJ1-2	ASSLPPGRTGYT
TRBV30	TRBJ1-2	AWSGLYGYT
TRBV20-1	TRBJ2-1	STGGQF
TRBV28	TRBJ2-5	ASSPQLYQETQY
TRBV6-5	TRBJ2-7	ASRNAGEQY
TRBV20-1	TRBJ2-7	SASPFEGEQY